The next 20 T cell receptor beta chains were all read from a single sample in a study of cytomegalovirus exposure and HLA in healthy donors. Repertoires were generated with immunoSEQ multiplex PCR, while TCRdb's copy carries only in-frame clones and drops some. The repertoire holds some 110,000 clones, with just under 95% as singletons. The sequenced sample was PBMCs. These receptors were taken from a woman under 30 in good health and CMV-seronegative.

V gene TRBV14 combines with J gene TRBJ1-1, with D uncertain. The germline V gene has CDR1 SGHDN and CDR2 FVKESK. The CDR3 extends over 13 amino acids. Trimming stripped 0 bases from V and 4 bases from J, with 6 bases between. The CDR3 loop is CASSQDHGTEAFF. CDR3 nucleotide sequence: TGTGCCAGCAGCCAAGACCACGGCACTGAAGCTTTCTTT.

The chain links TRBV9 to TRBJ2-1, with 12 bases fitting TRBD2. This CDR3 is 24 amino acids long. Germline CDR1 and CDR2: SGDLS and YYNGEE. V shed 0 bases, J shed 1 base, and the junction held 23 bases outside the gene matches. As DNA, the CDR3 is TGTGCCAGCAGCGTAGATAAGGGGTTGAGGCCGGGACTAGCGGGTTTAGTATCCTACAATGAGCAGTTCTTC. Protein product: CASSVDKGLRPGLAGLVSYNEQFF.

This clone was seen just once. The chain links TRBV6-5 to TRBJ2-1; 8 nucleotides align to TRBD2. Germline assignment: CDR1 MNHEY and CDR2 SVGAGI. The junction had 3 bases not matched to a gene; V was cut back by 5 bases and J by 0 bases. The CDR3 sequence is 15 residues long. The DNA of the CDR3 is TGTGCCAGCAGTCGAAGCGGGAGCTCCTACAATGAGCAGTTCTTC. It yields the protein CASSRSGSSYNEQFF.

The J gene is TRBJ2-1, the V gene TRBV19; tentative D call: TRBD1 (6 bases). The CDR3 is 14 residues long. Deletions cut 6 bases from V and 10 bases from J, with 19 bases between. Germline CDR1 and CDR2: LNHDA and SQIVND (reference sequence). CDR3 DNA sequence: TGTGCCAGTAGCCTTCCGGGACACCTCTTCGAGCAGTTCTTC. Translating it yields CASSLPGHLFEQFF.

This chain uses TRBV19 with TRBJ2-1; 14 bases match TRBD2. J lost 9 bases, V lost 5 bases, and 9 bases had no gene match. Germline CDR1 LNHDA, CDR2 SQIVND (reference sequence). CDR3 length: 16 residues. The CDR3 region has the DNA TGTGCCAGTAGTCCGAGACTAGCGGGAGGGCTAATTGAGCAGTTCTTC. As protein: CASSPRLAGGLIEQFF. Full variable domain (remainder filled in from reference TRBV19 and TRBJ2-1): DGGITQSPKYLFRKEGQNVTLSCEQNLNHDAMYWYRQDPGQGLRLIYYSQIVNDFQKGDIAEGYSVSREKKESFPLTVTSAQKNPTAFYLCASSPRLAGGLIEQFFGPGTRLTVL.

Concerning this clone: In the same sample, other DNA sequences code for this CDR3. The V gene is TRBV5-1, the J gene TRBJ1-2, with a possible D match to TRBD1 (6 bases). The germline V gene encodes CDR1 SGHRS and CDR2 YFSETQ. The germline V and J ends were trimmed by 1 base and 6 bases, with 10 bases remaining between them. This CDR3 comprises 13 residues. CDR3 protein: CASSLSGADGYTF. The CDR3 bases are TGCGCCAGCAGCTTGTCAGGGGCGGATGGCTACACCTTC.

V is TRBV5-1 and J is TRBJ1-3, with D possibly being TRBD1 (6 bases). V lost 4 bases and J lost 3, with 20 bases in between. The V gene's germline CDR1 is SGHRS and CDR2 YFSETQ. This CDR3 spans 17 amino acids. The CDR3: CASSPMTQTGSGNTIYF. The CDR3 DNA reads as TGCGCCAGCAGCCCGATGACCCAAACAGGGAGTGGAAACACCATATATTTT.

CDR3: CASSFTSGGAGEQFF. CDR3 bases: TGTGCCAGCAGCTTCACTAGCGGGGGGGCCGGTGAGCAGTTCTTC. The V gene is TRBV13, the J gene TRBJ2-1; 13 nucleotides agree with TRBD2. J gave up 9 bases and V 3 bases, and 5 bases lay outside the gene matches. Germline V gene data show CDR1 as PRHDT and CDR2 as FYEKMQ (reference sequence). The CDR3 length is 15 residues.

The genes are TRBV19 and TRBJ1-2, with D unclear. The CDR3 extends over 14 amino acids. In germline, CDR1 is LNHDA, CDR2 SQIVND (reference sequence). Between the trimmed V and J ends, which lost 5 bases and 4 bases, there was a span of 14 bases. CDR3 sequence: CASSAAETGYGYTF. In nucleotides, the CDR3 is TGTGCCAGTAGTGCCGCCGAAACGGGCTATGGCTACACCTTC.

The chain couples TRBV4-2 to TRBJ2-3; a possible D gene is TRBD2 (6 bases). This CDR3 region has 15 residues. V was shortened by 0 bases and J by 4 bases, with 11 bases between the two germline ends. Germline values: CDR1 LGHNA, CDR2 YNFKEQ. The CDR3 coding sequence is TGTGCCAGCAGCCAAGATACTAGCCAAGCAGATACGCAGTATTTT. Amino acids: CASSQDTSQADTQYF.

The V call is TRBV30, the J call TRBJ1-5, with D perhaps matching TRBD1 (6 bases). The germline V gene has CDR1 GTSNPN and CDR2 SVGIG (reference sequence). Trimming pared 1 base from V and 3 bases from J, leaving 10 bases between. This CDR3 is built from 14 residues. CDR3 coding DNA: TGTGCCTGGAGTGCCGGGACACTCAATCAGCCCCAGCATTTT. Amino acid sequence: CAWSAGTLNQPQHF.

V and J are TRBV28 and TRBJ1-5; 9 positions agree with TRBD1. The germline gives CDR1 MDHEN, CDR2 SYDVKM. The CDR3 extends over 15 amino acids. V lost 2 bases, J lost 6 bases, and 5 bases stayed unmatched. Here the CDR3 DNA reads TGTGCCAGCAGTTTACTTCCGGGACAGGGTCAGCCCCAGCATTTT. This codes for CASSLLPGQGQPQHF.

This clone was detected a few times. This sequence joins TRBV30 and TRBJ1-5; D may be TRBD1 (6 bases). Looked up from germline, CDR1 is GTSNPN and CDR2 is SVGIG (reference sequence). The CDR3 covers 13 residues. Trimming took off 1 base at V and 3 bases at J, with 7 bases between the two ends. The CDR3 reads CAWSGQDNQPQHF. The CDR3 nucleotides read TGTGCCTGGAGTGGACAGGACAATCAGCCCCAGCATTTT.

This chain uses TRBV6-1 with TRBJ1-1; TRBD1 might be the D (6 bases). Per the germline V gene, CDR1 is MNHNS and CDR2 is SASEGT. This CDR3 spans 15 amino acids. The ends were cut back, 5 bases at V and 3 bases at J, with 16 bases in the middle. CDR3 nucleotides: TGTGCCAGCAGTCTATTACAGGGAATCGACACTGAAGCTTTCTTT. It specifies CASSLLQGIDTEAFF.

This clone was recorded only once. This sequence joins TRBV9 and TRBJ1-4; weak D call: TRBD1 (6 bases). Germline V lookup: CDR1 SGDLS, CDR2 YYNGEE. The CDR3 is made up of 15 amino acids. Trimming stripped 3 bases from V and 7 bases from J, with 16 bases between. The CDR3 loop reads CASSGQTGSVEKLFF. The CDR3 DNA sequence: TGTGCCAGCAGCGGTCAGACAGGCTCGGTTGAAAAACTGTTTTTT.

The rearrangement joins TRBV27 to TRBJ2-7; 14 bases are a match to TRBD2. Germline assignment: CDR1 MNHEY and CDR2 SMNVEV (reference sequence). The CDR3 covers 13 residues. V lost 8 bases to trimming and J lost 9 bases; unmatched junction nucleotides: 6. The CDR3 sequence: CASSGTSGSRQYF. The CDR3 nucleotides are TGTGCCAGCTCCGGGACTAGCGGGAGTCGGCAGTACTTC.

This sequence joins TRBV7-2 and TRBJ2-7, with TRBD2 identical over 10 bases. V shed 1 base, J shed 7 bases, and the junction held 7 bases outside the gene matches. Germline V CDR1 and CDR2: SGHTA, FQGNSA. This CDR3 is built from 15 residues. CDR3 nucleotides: TGTGCCAGCAGCTTAGATCTAGCGGGAGAAGGAGAGCAGTACTTC. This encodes CASSLDLAGEGEQYF.

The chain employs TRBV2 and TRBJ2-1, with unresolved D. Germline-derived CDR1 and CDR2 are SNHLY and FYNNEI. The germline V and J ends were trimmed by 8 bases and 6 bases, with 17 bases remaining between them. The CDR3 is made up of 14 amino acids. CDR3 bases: TGTGCCAGCGTTCCCGCTAATATCGGCAATGAGCAGTTCTTC. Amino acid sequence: CASVPANIGNEQFF.

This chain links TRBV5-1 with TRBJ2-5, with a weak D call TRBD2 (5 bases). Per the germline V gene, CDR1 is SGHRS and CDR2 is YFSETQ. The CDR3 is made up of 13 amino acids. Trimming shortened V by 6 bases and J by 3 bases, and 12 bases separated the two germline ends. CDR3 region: CASTPPAEETQYF. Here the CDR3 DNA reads TGCGCCAGCACCCCCCCAGCGGAAGAGACCCAGTACTTC.

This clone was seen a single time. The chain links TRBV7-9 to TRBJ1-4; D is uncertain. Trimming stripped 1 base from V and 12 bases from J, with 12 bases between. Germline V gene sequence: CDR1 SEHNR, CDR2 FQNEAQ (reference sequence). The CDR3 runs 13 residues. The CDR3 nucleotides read TGTGCCAGCAGCTTAGACCCGGTCGTAGAACTGTTTTTT. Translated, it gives CASSLDPVVELFF.